Here is one T cell receptor (beta chain) with its context. Antigen specificity is unknown. The culture ran for 10 days, and then CD4+ T cells were isolated. Vaccine recipients, nucleocapsid antibody negative, had no prior SARS-CoV-2 infection. The entry originates in a study of vaccination effects on CD4 cells after COVID-19. General observations from the study: Just 1 of 255 vaccine-induced clones in healthy recipients was cross-reactive. Late in the post-vaccination period, infection-induced and vaccine-induced clones underwent marked clonal contraction.

This CDR3 is built from 13 residues. Germline assignment: CDR1 SGDLS and CDR2 YYNGEE. Trimming took off 3 bases at V and 7 bases at J, with 8 bases between the two ends. Sequencing used immunoSEQ multiplex PCR; TCRdb keeps in-frame clones, though not all of them. Altogether 45,000 to 75,000 clones are present, about 74% being singletons, with the ten largest covering 3%. This clonotype was sampled from a human donor who received a COVID-19 vaccine. V is TRBV9 and J is TRBJ1-6; D ambiguous. The sequencing here drew on CD4+ T cells from PBMCs cultured without peptide, taken before COVID-19 vaccination. CDR3: CASSEVLNSPLHF. CDR3 sequence (DNA): TGTGCCAGCAGCGAGGTTCTAAATTCACCCCTCCACTTT.